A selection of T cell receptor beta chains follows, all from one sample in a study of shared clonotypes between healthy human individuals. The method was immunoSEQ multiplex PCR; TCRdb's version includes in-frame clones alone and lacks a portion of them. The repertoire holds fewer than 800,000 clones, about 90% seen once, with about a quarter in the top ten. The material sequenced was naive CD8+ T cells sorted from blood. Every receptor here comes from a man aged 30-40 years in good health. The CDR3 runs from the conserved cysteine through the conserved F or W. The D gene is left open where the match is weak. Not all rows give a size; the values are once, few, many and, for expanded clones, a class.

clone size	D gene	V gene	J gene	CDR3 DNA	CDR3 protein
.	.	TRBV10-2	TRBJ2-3	TGCGCCAGCAGTGAGCCGGGGACCCGCACAGATACGCAGTATTTT	CASSEPGTRTDTQYF
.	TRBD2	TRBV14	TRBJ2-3	TGTGCCAGCAGTCCTCTAGCGGGAGACGATACGCAGTATTTT	CASSPLAGDDTQYF
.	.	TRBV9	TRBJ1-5	TGTGCCAGCAGCGTAACTTCTCCCAAGCCCCAGCATTTT	CASSVTSPKPQHF
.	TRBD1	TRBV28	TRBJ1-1	TGTGCCAGCAGTCCCATCCCGGGACAGGGGGTGGACACTGAAGCTTTCTTT	CASSPIPGQGVDTEAFF
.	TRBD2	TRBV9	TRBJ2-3	TGTGCCAGCAGCGCGGTGGGACTAGCGGGAGGAACAGATACGCAGTATTTT	CASSAVGLAGGTDTQYF
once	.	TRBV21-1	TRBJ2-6	TGTGCCAGCAGCAAAGGGACTAGCGGGAGGGTATTTGGGGCCAACGTCCTGACTTTC	CASSKGTSGRVFGANVLTF
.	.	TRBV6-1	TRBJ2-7	TGTGCCAGCAGTGACGGCAGGGAAGAATACGAGCAGTACTTC	CASSDGREEYEQYF
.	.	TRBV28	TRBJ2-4	TGTGCCAGCAGTTCCGACTCCTTAAGCATTCAGTACTTC	CASSSDSLSIQYF
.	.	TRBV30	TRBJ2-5	TGTGCCTGGACGCGGCCCCCGAGGGAGACCCAGTACTTC	CAWTRPPRETQYF
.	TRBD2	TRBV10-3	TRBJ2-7	TGTGCCACAGGACTAGCGGGGCAACCGAGGTACTTC	CATGLAGQPRYF
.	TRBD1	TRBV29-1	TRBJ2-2	TGCAGCGTGGAACCCCGACAGGGGGAGGTCGGGGAGCTGTTTTTT	CSVEPRQGEVGELFF
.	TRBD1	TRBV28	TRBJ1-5	TGTGCCAGCAGTCAGACTTGGACAGGACCTTATAGCAATCAGCCCCAGCATTTT	CASSQTWTGPYSNQPQHF
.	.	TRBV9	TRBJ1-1	TGTGCCAGCGGCGGGAGGGGGACTGAAGCTTTCTTT	CASGGRGTEAFF
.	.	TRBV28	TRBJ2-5	TGTGCCAGCAGTTTAAGTGTTAACCCACACCAAGAGACCCAGTACTTC	CASSLSVNPHQETQYF
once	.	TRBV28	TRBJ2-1	TGTGCCAGCAGTTGGAAGGACATAAGCTCCTACAATGAGCAGTTCTTC	CASSWKDISSYNEQFF
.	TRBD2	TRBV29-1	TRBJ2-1	TGCAGCGTTCAGGGTAGCGGGACTAGCGGGAGCTTCACCTACAATGAGCAGTTCTTC	CSVQGSGTSGSFTYNEQFF
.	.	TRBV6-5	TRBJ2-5	TGTGCCAGCAGCGTACACCAGGGTACGTCAGAGACCCAGTACTTC	CASSVHQGTSETQYF
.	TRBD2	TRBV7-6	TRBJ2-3	TGTGCCAGCAGCTTGTATCCCCCGGGACTAGTGTTAGATACGCAGTATTTT	CASSLYPPGLVLDTQYF
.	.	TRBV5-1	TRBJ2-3	TGCGCCAGCCGAGGAAGACAGTTCCCTAGCACAGATACGCAGTATTTT	CASRGRQFPSTDTQYF
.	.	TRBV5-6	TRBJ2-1	TGTGCCAGCAGCTTACAGGATGAGCAGTTCTTC	CASSLQDEQFF
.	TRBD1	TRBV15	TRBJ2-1	TGTGCCACCAGCAGAGATCTACAGGGGACGGGTATGAATGAGCAGTTCTTC	CATSRDLQGTGMNEQFF
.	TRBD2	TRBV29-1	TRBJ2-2	TGCAGCGTTGCCCTAGCGGGGTGGAACACCGGGGAGCTGTTTTTT	CSVALAGWNTGELFF